The 21 T cell receptor beta chains listed next were all sequenced from one sample in a study of pediatric ulcerative colitis (dated by TCRdb to the late 2010s). The library was built by means of the immunoSEQ multiplex PCR assay. As stored in TCRdb, this immuneACCESS dataset retains in-frame rearrangements with V and J assigned. A fraction of the clones does not appear; measured against another copy, unresolved V genes explain less than half of the discrepancy, and the remainder lacks a known reason. The sample table contains around 68,000 clones; only one count was recorded for around four fifths of them. Of the sample, roughly 5.4% is held by the ten largest clones. Sequenced sample: blood. Every receptor here comes from a boy aged 5 to 17 with moderate ulcerative colitis.

This sequence joins TRBV7-9 and TRBJ1-1; 9 bases map to TRBD1. Germline values: CDR1 SEHNR, CDR2 FQNEAQ (reference sequence). The CDR3 spans 13 residues. The ends lost 3 bases at V and 5 bases at J; junction bases unmatched: 1. In DNA form, the CDR3 reads TGTGCCAGCAGCTTGGGACAGGGAACTGAAGCTTTCTTT. Translating gives CASSLGQGTEAFF.

This chain uses TRBV7-8 with TRBJ2-4; 9 bases are a match to TRBD1. The CDR3 totals 18 residues. The junction had 16 bases not matched to a gene; V was cut back by 4 bases and J by 6 bases. Germline values: CDR1 SGHVS, CDR2 FQNEAQ. The CDR3 protein is CASSSENRGRVARNIQYF. The DNA for the CDR3 is TGTGCCAGCAGCTCAGAGAACAGGGGGCGCGTAGCCCGAAACATTCAGTACTTC.

The chain employs TRBV6-6 and TRBJ2-5; D uncertain. V lost 6 bases and J 5 bases, leaving 10 bases between the germline ends. The CDR3 extends over 12 amino acids. Looked up from germline, CDR1 is MNHNY and CDR2 is SVGAGI (reference sequence). CDR3 amino acids: CASSWSSETQYF. CDR3 coding DNA: TGTGCCAGCAGCTGGAGTTCGGAGACCCAGTACTTC.

The chain employs TRBV2 and TRBJ2-5; D tentatively fits TRBD1 or TRBD2 (5 bases each). This CDR3 is built from 13 residues. V lost 6 bases and J 9 bases, leaving 17 bases between the germline ends. In germline, CDR1 is SNHLY, CDR2 FYNNEI. CDR3 DNA sequence: TGTGCCAGCAGCGGTCCAACTCTGGGGGCCCAGTACTTC. Translated: CASSGPTLGAQYF.

The chain links TRBV11-2 to TRBJ1-2, with D uncertain. This CDR3 is built from 13 residues. The germline gives CDR1 SGHAT, CDR2 FQNNGV. Trimming shortened V by 5 bases and J by 4 bases, and 11 bases separated the two germline ends. DNA for the CDR3: TGTGCCAGCAGCCATCCGGCCTCCTATGGCTACACCTTC. It yields the protein CASSHPASYGYTF.

This chain connects TRBV20-1 to TRBJ1-2; D call uncertain. Trimming took 1 base from V and 5 from J, leaving 5 bases between them. Looked up from germline, CDR1 is DFQATT and CDR2 is SNEGSKA (reference sequence). This CDR3 region has 11 residues. The CDR3 region is CSARGAYGYTF. The CDR3 nucleotides read TGCAGTGCTAGAGGGGCATATGGCTACACCTTC.

This clone was seen only once. This chain links TRBV5-4 with TRBJ1-3; no reliable D call. Germline lookup yields CDR1 SGHNT and CDR2 YYREEE (reference sequence). The V gene lost 2 bases and the J gene lost 0 bases, with 12 bases spanning the gap. The CDR3 covers 16 residues. CDR3 loop: CASSFRRGSSGNTIYF. The CDR3 DNA reads as TGTGCCAGCAGCTTCCGGCGGGGAAGCTCTGGAAACACCATATATTTT.

V is TRBV5-1 and J is TRBJ2-7, with D unclear. This CDR3 has 12 residues. Looked up from germline, CDR1 is SGHRS and CDR2 is YFSETQ. V shed 1 base and J shed 0 bases, with 2 bases lying between them. The CDR3 DNA reads as TGCGCCAGCAGCTTGCTCTCCTACGAGCAGTACTTC. Translating gives CASSLLSYEQYF.

The J gene is TRBJ1-2, the V gene TRBV27; D call uncertain. Trimming removed 4 bases from V and 11 bases from J, with 47 bases in between. Looked up from germline, CDR1 is MNHEY and CDR2 is SMNVEV (reference sequence). CDR3 size: 23 residues. The CDR3 is CASSSRATKASVLSSSVGFPYTF. The CDR3 bases are TGTGCCAGCAGTTCCCGGGCCACAAAGGCCTCGGTCCTCTCGTCTTCCGTAGGCTTTCCGTACACCTTC.

The genes are TRBV4-3 and TRBJ2-1, with TRBD2 identical over 7 bases. After removal of 0 bases from V and 1 base from J, the junction contained 6 bases not matched to a gene. CDR1 is LGHNA and CDR2 is YSLEER in the germline V gene. CDR3 length: 17 amino acids. The CDR3 DNA reads as TGCGCCAGCAGCCAAGATTCAGGCGGGAGATCCTACAATGAGCAGTTCTTC. Its translation is CASSQDSGGRSYNEQFF.

The rearrangement joins TRBV4-3 to TRBJ1-2; the match to TRBD1 covers 8 bases. This CDR3 is 15 amino acids long. V gave up 0 bases and J gave up 8 bases; unmatched junction bases: 8. CDR1 is LGHNA, CDR2 YSLEER, per germline. As DNA, the CDR3 is TGCGCCAGCAGCCAAGATCCAGGGGGCCGTGGGGGCTACACCTTC. Its translation: CASSQDPGGRGGYTF.

This chain connects TRBV5-4 to TRBJ1-1, with D unclear. V lost 0 bases and J 1 base, leaving 4 bases between the germline ends. The CDR3 consists of 13 residues. Germline values: CDR1 SGHNT, CDR2 YYREEE (reference sequence). The CDR3 coding sequence is TGTGCCAGCAGCTTGGCATGGAACACTGAAGCTTTCTTT. Translating gives CASSLAWNTEAFF.

V is TRBV7-9 and J is TRBJ1-1, with D perhaps matching TRBD1 (6 bases). The CDR3 is made up of 14 amino acids. V lost 5 bases to trimming and J lost 8 bases, with 18 bases between them. Germline loops: CDR1 SEHNR, CDR2 FQNEAQ (reference sequence). In DNA form, the CDR3 reads TGTGCCAGCAGCGTAACGAGGGGGACGTTGGAAGCTTTCTTT. This encodes CASSVTRGTLEAFF.

This chain joins TRBV7-9 and TRBJ1-1; D call uncertain. With 1 base removed from V and 4 bases from J, the gap between germline ends came to 7 bases. The CDR3 loop spans 13 amino acids. Germline V gene data show CDR1 as SEHNR and CDR2 as FQNEAQ (reference sequence). The CDR3 DNA sequence: TGTGCCAGCAGCTTAGATATACGCACTGAAGCTTTCTTT. This encodes CASSLDIRTEAFF.

V and J are TRBV7-8 and TRBJ1-1, with no clear D. CDR3 size: 16 residues. The V gene's germline CDR1 is SGHVS and CDR2 FQNEAQ. V gave up 1 base and J gave up 0 bases, with 12 bases separating them. The DNA of the CDR3 is TGTGCCAGCAGCTTAGTGGTAGACAAGTTGAACACTGAAGCTTTCTTT. Its protein product is CASSLVVDKLNTEAFF.

This clone has only a few counts. DNA for the CDR3: TGTGCCAGCTCACGAGAGACAGTACCCTATGGCTACACCTTC. Amino acids: CASSRETVPYGYTF. This chain joins TRBV18 and TRBJ1-2; possible D gene TRBD1, 5 bases. CDR1 and CDR2 from the germline V gene are KGHSH and LQKENI. Deletions cut 4 bases from V and 4 bases from J, with 13 bases between. This CDR3 has 14 residues.

The gene calls are TRBV7-9 and TRBJ2-7; maybe TRBD1 (6 bases). V lost 6 bases to trimming and J lost 0 bases, with 12 bases between them. The CDR3 is 14 residues long. In germline, CDR1 is SEHNR, CDR2 FQNEAQ (reference sequence). CDR3 protein: CASSLGHNSYEQYF. Here the CDR3 DNA reads TGTGCCAGCAGTCTGGGACATAACTCCTACGAGCAGTACTTC.

This clone was picked up one time. The CDR3: CASSIDGSASYEQYF. CDR3 DNA sequence: TGTGCCAGTAGTATAGATGGGAGCGCCTCCTACGAGCAGTACTTC. The chain couples TRBV19 to TRBJ2-7, with D possibly being TRBD2 (5 bases). CDR1 LNHDA and CDR2 SQIVND come from the germline V gene (reference sequence). The germline V and J ends were trimmed by 0 bases and 0 bases, with 9 bases remaining between them. This CDR3 has 15 residues.

This chain links TRBV9 with TRBJ1-5; no reliable D call. Germline values: CDR1 SGDLS, CDR2 YYNGEE. The CDR3 runs to 15 residues. The V and J ends lost 4 bases and 4 bases respectively, with 15 bases between them. In DNA form, the CDR3 reads TGTGCCAGCAGCCCGAGTATGGAAGATAATCAGCCCCAGCATTTT. Amino acids: CASSPSMEDNQPQHF.

This chain connects TRBV5-6 to TRBJ2-3; possible D gene TRBD2, 6 bases. Germline CDR1 is SGHDT and CDR2 is YYEEEE. This CDR3 region has 15 residues. The V end was cut by 3 bases, the J end by 4 bases, with 15 bases between. CDR3 in DNA: TGTGCCAGCAGCTCGGGAGAGTTAGCGGCAGATACGCAGTATTTT. It translates to CASSSGELAADTQYF.

The chain uses TRBV5-5 and TRBJ2-7; D is ambiguous. Trimming removed 1 base at V and 2 bases at J, with 10 bases between. The CDR3 is made up of 14 amino acids. Germline CDR1 and CDR2: SGHKS and YYEKEE (reference sequence). As DNA, the CDR3 is TGTGCCAGCAGCTTGCGGCTCAACGCCTACGAGCAGTACTTC. It encodes CASSLRLNAYEQYF.